A selection of T cell receptor beta chains follows, all from one sample in a study of CD8 T cells in Susac syndrome. MiXCR was run by TCRdb on the immunoSEQ multiplex PCR reads, yielding one entry per CDR3 protein. Here the sample spans about 240,000 distinct CDR3 sequences, roughly 95% being singletons. The source material was CD4+ T cells from PBMCs. These receptor sequences come from a human donor with Susac syndrome. Both conserved end residues are part of each CDR3. The D gene is left open where the match is weak. Expanded clones get a size class; other rows say once, few or many, or leave the size out.

.,TRBJ2-3,.,TRBV10-3,TGTGCCACCTTAACAGGGAACACAGATACGCAGTATTTT,CATLTGNTDTQYF
.,TRBJ2-1,.,TRBV7-9,TGTGCCAGCAGCATGTCAGGGGATGAGCAGTTCTTC,CASSMSGDEQFF
.,TRBJ2-1,.,TRBV29-1,TGCAGCGTTGAGACAACCACTAGTAGCAATGAGCAGTTCTTC,CSVETTTSSNEQFF
.,TRBJ2-1,TRBD2,TRBV20-1,TGCAGTGCTAGAGCCCTTGGACTAGCGGACAATGAGCAGTTCTTC,CSARALGLADNEQFF
once,TRBJ1-1,.,TRBV24-1,TGTGCCACCACGGGAGAGGGGGGTTGGGGCACTGAAGCTTTCTTT,CATTGEGGWGTEAFF
.,TRBJ2-5,TRBD1,TRBV6-5,TGTGCCAGCAGTCGGGACAGGGGAGAGACCCAGTACTTC,CASSRDRGETQYF
once,TRBJ2-5,.,TRBV9,TGTGCCAGCAGCGTAGTAGAGATTTCCGGGACCCAGTACTTC,CASSVVEISGTQYF
.,TRBJ2-1,TRBD2,TRBV29-1,TGCAGCGTTGAAGCGGGGCGAAGCGGGAGGGCTTACAATGAGCAGTTCTTC,CSVEAGRSGRAYNEQFF
.,TRBJ2-7,.,TRBV14,TGTGCCAGCAGCCAGCCAGGACGCTACGAGCAGTACTTC,CASSQPGRYEQYF
.,TRBJ1-1,.,TRBV29-1,TGCAGCGCTACAGGGTACACTGAAGCTTTCTTT,CSATGYTEAFF
.,TRBJ2-3,.,TRBV7-9,TGTGCCAGCAGCTTAGTTTTGACTAGCACAGATACGCAGTATTTT,CASSLVLTSTDTQYF
.,TRBJ2-3,TRBD2,TRBV5-4,TGTGCCAGCAGCTTGCCTGGCGGGAGGGCCAATACGCAGTATTTT,CASSLPGGRANTQYF
once,TRBJ1-5,TRBD1,TRBV27,TGTGCCAGCCAGACAGGGGAACATCAGCCCCAGCATTTT,CASQTGEHQPQHF
few,TRBJ2-3,TRBD2,TRBV29-1,TGCAGCGCTGGGGGGGGCACAGATACGCAGTATTTT,CSAGGGTDTQYF
.,TRBJ2-1,.,TRBV20-1,TGCAGTGCTAGAGACGTTTGGGGGGAGTTCTTC,CSARDVWGEFF
.,TRBJ2-3,.,TRBV6-5,TGTGCCAGCAGTGCAGAGGGACCAGGTGGGTCCCGGCAGTATTTT,CASSAEGPGGSRQYF
.,TRBJ2-1,.,TRBV12-3/TRBV12-4,TGTGCCAGCAGTTTAGGAGGGACGGTACCCAGGTATGAGCAGTTCTTC,CASSLGGTVPRYEQFF
.,TRBJ2-3,TRBD2,TRBV14,TGTGCCAGCAGCCAAGGAGCTAGCGGGTTCGGAGATACGCAGTATTTT,CASSQGASGFGDTQYF
.,TRBJ1-1,TRBD1,TRBV20-1,TGCAGTGCTAGAGATTATCGGCAGGGGGCCATGAACACTGAAGCTTTCTTT,CSARDYRQGAMNTEAFF
.,TRBJ2-3,.,TRBV3-1,TGTGCCAGCAGCCAAGTGGAGACAGATACGCAGTATTTT,CASSQVETDTQYF